These T cell receptor beta chains were read from a single sample in a study of blood T cells in healthy people across ages. TCRdb reanalysed the 5' RACE reads using MiXCR and keeps one entry per CDR3 protein. There are roughly 700,000 distinct CDR3 sequences in the sample; roughly 30% occur only once, and 15% lies in the top ten. Material for sequencing was blood. All receptors come from a woman over 75 in good health. The CDR3 runs from the conserved cysteine through the conserved F or W. Fields, in order: J gene, V gene, clone size, CDR3 length, CDR3 protein. Some rows have no size entry. The others give once, few or many, or a class for an expanded clone.

TRBJ2-7 | TRBV5-5 | once | 13 | CASSSDIVFEQYF
TRBJ2-3 | TRBV12-3/TRBV12-4 | few | 15 | CASTLRGGSTDAEYF
TRBJ2-3 | TRBV6-2/TRBV6-3 | many | 14 | CASNGLFDTDTQYF
TRBJ2-3 | TRBV12-3/TRBV12-4 | - | 11 | CARMLVDVEYF
TRBJ1-2 | TRBV4-1 | many | 15 | CASSHDRDRNYGYTF
TRBJ2-1 | TRBV6-2/TRBV6-3 | - | 16 | CASRGSLGQRTSGQFF
TRBJ1-5 | TRBV6-5 | few | 16 | CASSHRASGTNQPQHF
TRBJ1-5 | TRBV5-5 | many | 13 | CASSPFGNQPQHF
TRBJ2-5 | TRBV7-2 | - | 13 | CASSFRGAETQYF
TRBJ2-7 | TRBV7-9 | - | 13 | CASMAQSSYEQYF
TRBJ2-1 | TRBV29-1 | - | 11 | CSVEGGSEQFF
TRBJ2-2 | TRBV6-4 | - | 16 | CASSPTRAENTGELFF
TRBJ2-1 | TRBV7-2 | - | 15 | CASSSTGLAGDEQFF
TRBJ1-2 | TRBV5-1 | many | 14 | CASSNRTGTHGYTF